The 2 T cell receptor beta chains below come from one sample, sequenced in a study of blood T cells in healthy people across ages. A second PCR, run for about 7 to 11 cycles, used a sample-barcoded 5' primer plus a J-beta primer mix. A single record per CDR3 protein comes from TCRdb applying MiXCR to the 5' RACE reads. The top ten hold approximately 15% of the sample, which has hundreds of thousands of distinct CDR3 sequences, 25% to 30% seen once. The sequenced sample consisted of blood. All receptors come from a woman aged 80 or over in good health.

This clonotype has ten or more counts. Here the CDR3 reads CASSILRQGDYEQYF. CDR3 nucleotides: TGTGCCAGCAGCATACTCCGACAGGGCGACTACGAGCAGTACTTC. This rearrangement joins TRBV21-1 to TRBJ2-7; the DNA was not compared with TRBD1, the D call given in the table. TRBV21-1 is a pseudogene. CDR3 size: 15 residues.

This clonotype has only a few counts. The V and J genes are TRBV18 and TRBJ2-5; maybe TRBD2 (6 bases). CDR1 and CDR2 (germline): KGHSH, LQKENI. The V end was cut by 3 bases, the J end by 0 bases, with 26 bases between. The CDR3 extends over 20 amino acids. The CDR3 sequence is CASSPNQPQVRTKYQETQYF. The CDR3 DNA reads TGTGCCAGCTCACCCAACCAGCCCCAAGTCCGGACTAAGTACCAAGAGACCCAGTACTTC.